This T cell receptor beta chain was profiled in a study of human T cells and chemical hapten exposure. Background on the study: Patch tests put 0.01% DPC on the upper back, and the results were checked at 6 days.

From the RACE reads, TCRdb called clonotypes with MiXCR, one entry per CDR3 protein. Found here are approximately 91,000 distinct CDR3 sequences, around 10% of them singletons; the top ten hold about 1.4%. Germline V gene sequence: CDR1 MDHEN, CDR2 SYDVKM. The CDR3 runs 11 residues. V was pared by 7 bases and J by 5 bases, with 5 bases between. Time point meaning: patch test 2, 6 weeks after DPC sensitization. Treatment denoted: therapeutic diphenylcyclopropenone sensitization with weekly scalp DPC. The total RNA was obtained from whole blood that was not fractionated. The study's findings and limits: The study found that PT1 expanded TCR counts correlated positively with patch test score. Expanded TCRs made up significantly more big CDR3 similarity clusters than controls did.

Note on this clonotype: Its antigen is unidentified.

The input for sequencing was whole blood, taken in connection with sensitization to the hapten diphenylcyclopropenone (DPC). This chain joins TRBV28 and TRBJ2-2; no clear D gene. The sequence came from a young man with alopecia areata. Some clones in this sample may be carry-over from other donors' samples. The CDR3 loop is CASTLTGELFF. The DNA of the CDR3 is TGTGCCAGCACCTTAACCGGGGAGCTGTTTTTT.